Detailed here is one TCR beta chain. Antigen: not known. This specimen belongs to a study of cytomegalovirus exposure and HLA in healthy donors. Trimming removed 4 bases at V and 2 bases at J, with 9 bases between. CDR3 size: 15 residues. CDR1 is SGHVS and CDR2 is FQNEAQ in the germline V gene. Primers for the PCR totalled 60 Vbeta and 13 Jbeta. Authors' processing steps: About 10 million of roughly 81 million unique TCR beta chains were shared, per a later count. Generated by immunoSEQ multiplex PCR, the TCRdb table keeps only in-frame clones and is missing some. The V and J calls and clone size are taken from that table; D and trimming were inferred from the DNA. The repertoire has 70,000 or so clones, about 70% of them found once; the top ten carry around 9.9%. Study observations and caveats: Later genetic work tied a missense DCLRE1C variant to beta-chain V and J trimming. Apart from CMV serostatus, no immune exposure information was available. V segments that were indistinguishable, TRBV6-2 and TRBV6-3 among them, were omitted from analysis.

The gene calls are TRBV7-8 and TRBJ2-6; the D gene is possibly TRBD1 (5 bases). The sample was PBMCs. This sequence was found in a woman between 25 and 40 years old in good health and CMV-seronegative. The DNA of the CDR3 is TGTGCCAGCAGCTCCAGGGTTCCTGGGGCCAACGTCCTGACTTTC. Translating it yields CASSSRVPGANVLTF.